The 16 T cell receptor beta chains below were found in one sample sequenced in a study of early T cells in non-severe SARS-CoV-2 infection. Via MiXCR, TCRdb re-called the 5' RACE reads, giving one row per CDR3 protein. Of approximately 45,000 distinct CDR3 sequences listed, around 5.7% are singletons. Specimen: whole blood. The receptors come from an adult who was a healthcare worker with PCR-confirmed SARS-CoV-2 infection or an uninfected control (not recorded which).

In this sample, this clonotype turned up many times. The chain uses TRBV7-2 and TRBJ2-1; TRBD2 matches 11 bases. This CDR3 spans 15 amino acids. Germline trimming cut 5 bases from V and 3 bases from J; bases unmatched to any gene: 3. Germline values: CDR1 SGHTA, CDR2 FQGNSA. This chain's CDR3 is CASSKGTSGYNEQFF. The CDR3 nucleotides are TGTGCCAGCAGCAAAGGGACTAGCGGCTACAATGAGCAGTTCTTC.

In this sample, this clonotype turned up many times. This chain connects TRBV6-1 to TRBJ2-7; 7 bases fit TRBD1. J was trimmed by 3 bases and V by 4 bases; bases with no gene match: 3. Germline CDR1 reads MNHNS; CDR2 reads SASEGT. The CDR3 sequence is 13 residues long. CDR3 DNA sequence: TGTGCCAGCAGTGCCGGGACAGTCTACGAGCAGTACTTC. Translation gives CASSAGTVYEQYF.

This clonotype appeared a few times. V gene TRBV2 combines with J gene TRBJ2-6; possible D gene TRBD1, 5 bases. Germline V lookup: CDR1 SNHLY, CDR2 FYNNEI. The V gene lost 1 base and the J gene lost 0 bases, with 13 bases spanning the gap. The CDR3 contains 18 residues. This CDR3 reads CASSEGPNRYSGANVLTF. The DNA of the CDR3 is TGTGCCAGCAGTGAAGGGCCCAACAGGTACTCTGGGGCCAACGTCCTGACTTTC.

This clonotype was observed at least ten times. J is TRBJ2-2 and V is TRBV7-6; 10 nucleotides match TRBD1. The ends lost 0 bases at V and 3 bases at J; junction bases unmatched: 4. Per germline, CDR1 SGHVS and CDR2 FNYEAQ. The length of the CDR3 is 17 residues. The CDR3 DNA follows: TGTGCCAGCAGCTTAGCTTGGGGACAGGGGTACACCGGGGAGCTGTTTTTT. It is translated as CASSLAWGQGYTGELFF.

This clonotype has a count of ten or more. V is TRBV4-2 and J is TRBJ2-5; TRBD2 agrees at 7 bases. This CDR3 has 17 residues. V was clipped by 1 base and J by 5 bases; unmatched bases: 13. Germline values: CDR1 LGHNA, CDR2 YNFKEQ. CDR3 coding DNA: TGTGCCAGCAGCCAAGGCGGGGGACGGGTCCTTAGGGAGACCCAGTACTTC. It specifies CASSQGGGRVLRETQYF.

In this sample, this clonotype turned up many times. The V gene is TRBV20-1, the J gene TRBJ1-2; D is unclear. Germline CDR1 reads DFQATT; CDR2 reads SNEGSKA (reference sequence). The length of the CDR3 is 16 residues. V lost 0 bases, J lost 2 bases, and 16 bases lay in between. The CDR3 nucleotides read TGCAGTGCTAGAGATATGGCCAAAACCCTAAACTATGGCTACACCTTC. It yields the protein CSARDMAKTLNYGYTF.

There are many counts of this clonotype. The genes are TRBV19 and TRBJ1-5, with D possibly TRBD1 on 6 matching bases. The CDR3 extends over 16 amino acids. Germline V lookup: CDR1 LNHDA, CDR2 SQIVND (reference sequence). The V and J ends lost 4 bases and 2 bases respectively, with 15 bases between them. The CDR3 nucleotides read TGTGCCAGTAGTACCCGACAGGCCGAGGGCAATCAGCCCCAGCATTTT. Its translation: CASSTRQAEGNQPQHF.

The V gene is TRBV29-1, the J gene TRBJ2-1, with D possibly TRBD1 on 5 matching bases. This CDR3 is built from 15 residues. The V end was cut by 3 bases, the J end by 1 base, with 13 bases between. Germline lookup yields CDR1 SQVTM and CDR2 ANQGSEA. The DNA for the CDR3 is TGCAGCGTTGAGGTCAGGGCTGCTTCCTACAATGAGCAGTTCTTC. Amino acid sequence: CSVEVRAASYNEQFF.

This clonotype was seen more than once but under ten times. DNA for the CDR3: TGTGCCAGCAGCGAGGGCGATACGCAGTATTTT. Its translation: CASSEGDTQYF. The chain has TRBV7-6 and TRBJ2-3, with a possible D match to TRBD2 (5 bases). V was clipped by 5 bases and J by 6 bases, with 6 bases between them. Per germline, CDR1 SGHVS and CDR2 FNYEAQ. The CDR3 is 11 amino acids.

This clonotype was picked up many times. The CDR3 sequence is CAWILGGTPNTGELFF. CDR3 nucleotide sequence: TGTGCCTGGATCCTCGGGGGGACACCGAACACCGGGGAGCTGTTTTTT. The gene calls are TRBV30 and TRBJ2-2; perhaps TRBD2 as D (7 bases). The length of the CDR3 is 16 residues. From germline, CDR1 is GTSNPN and CDR2 SVGIG (reference sequence). The V gene lost 4 bases and the J gene lost 0 bases, with 15 bases spanning the gap. Filled out from reference TRBV30 and TRBJ2-2, the complete variable domain reads SQTIHQWPATLVQPVGSPLSLECTVEGTSNPNLYWYRQAAGRGLQLLFYSVGIGQISSEVPQNLSASRPQDRQFILSSKKLLLSDSGFYLCAWILGGTPNTGELFFGEGSRLTVL.

This clonotype was observed many times. The J gene is TRBJ2-7, the V gene TRBV7-9; D not resolved. V shed 1 base and J shed 2 bases, with 15 bases lying between them. CDR3 length: 16 amino acids. CDR1 and CDR2 from the germline V gene are SEHNR and FQNEAQ (reference sequence). The CDR3 region has the DNA TGTGCCAGCAGCTTAGAGGCTAGTAGGAGACCCTACGAGCAGTACTTC. Its protein product is CASSLEASRRPYEQYF.

The sample holds a few counts of this clonotype. J is TRBJ2-2 and V is TRBV7-3; the D is unclear. CDR3 size: 14 residues. The V and J ends lost 5 bases and 6 bases respectively, with 13 bases between them. Germline V gene sequence: CDR1 SGHTA, CDR2 FQGTGA. CDR3 bases: TGTGCCAGCAGCCCCTACTCCCCCCCCGGGGAGCTGTTTTTT. Its protein product is CASSPYSPPGELFF. Combining the CDR3 with reference TRBV7-3 and TRBJ2-2 gives the whole variable domain GAGVSQTPSNKVTEKGKYVELRCDPISGHTALYWYRQSLGQGPEFLIYFQGTGAADDSGLPNDRFFAVRPEGSVSTLKIQRTERGDSAVYLCASSPYSPPGELFFGEGSRLTVL.

This clonotype was counted many times. This chain connects TRBV6-4 to TRBJ2-3; 13 bases fit TRBD2. This CDR3 has 16 residues. Germline CDR1 MRHNA, CDR2 SNTAGT. Trimming at V came to 2 bases and at J to 1 base, leaving 0 bases not matched to a gene. The CDR3 bases are TGTGCCAGCAGTGACGGGACTAGCGGGGGCACAGATACGCAGTATTTT. Translating it yields CASSDGTSGGTDTQYF.

On this clonotype itself: This could be a read error, since a much larger clone is one nucleotide away. In DNA, the CDR3 is TGTGCCACCAGCAGAGATCAGCCCAGGGCGACCTACGAGCAGTACTTC. The encoded protein is CATSRDQPRATYEQYF. V and J are TRBV15 and TRBJ2-7, with D perhaps TRBD1 (5 bases). CDR1 is LNHNV and CDR2 is YYDKDF in the germline V gene (reference sequence). This CDR3 region has 16 residues. V lost 0 bases and J lost 2, with 14 bases in between.

There are many counts of this clonotype. V gene TRBV7-2 combines with J gene TRBJ2-7; no clear D. The germline gives CDR1 SGHTA, CDR2 FQGNSA. V lost 5 bases and J 2 bases, leaving 16 bases between the germline ends. There are 15 residues in the CDR3. The CDR3 nucleotides are TGTGCCAGCAGCCCCCAACGCCTAGGGCCCTACGAGCAGTACTTC. Its translation is CASSPQRLGPYEQYF.

This clonotype has a handful of counts. The chain combines TRBV7-2 with TRBJ2-7; D unresolved. The V end lost 1 base, the J end lost 9 bases, and 7 bases lay between the germline ends. This CDR3 is built from 11 residues. Germline values: CDR1 SGHTA, CDR2 FQGNSA. CDR3 bases: TGTGCCAGCAGCTTAGGGGCAGGGCAGTACTTC. Translation gives CASSLGAGQYF.